Listed below are T cell receptor beta chains from one sample, sequenced in a study of yellow fever vaccine responses in identical twins. TCRdb analysed the RT-PCR reads with MiXCR anew, one entry per CDR3 protein. This table has roughly 14,000 distinct CDR3 sequences, around 84% appearing once. The sample consisted of T cells from blood (PBMCs), unsorted or a sorted subset (not recorded which), taken before or after yellow fever vaccination (not recorded which). The receptors here all came from a woman aged 18-30 years who received the yellow fever vaccine. Both conserved end residues are part of each CDR3. A D gene is named only where the DNA matches it firmly. Clone size is given for some rows only: seen once, a few or many times, or a class if the clone is expanded.

J gene	V gene	D gene	clone size	CDR3 DNA	CDR3 protein
TRBJ1-5	TRBV20-1	-	-	TGCAGTGCTAGTGATTGGGGACGTAGCAATCAGCCCCAGCATTTT	CSASDWGRSNQPQHF
TRBJ2-1	TRBV13	-	-	TGTGCCAGCAGCTTAAGAGACAAAGACAATGAGCAGTTCTTC	CASSLRDKDNEQFF
TRBJ2-7	TRBV2	-	-	TGTGCCAGCAGAGTGCGGACAAACTACGAGCAGTACTTC	CASRVRTNYEQYF
TRBJ2-3	TRBV29-1	-	-	TGCAGCGCCGACACCCTTACGGGCACAGATACGCAGTATTTT	CSADTLTGTDTQYF
TRBJ1-2	TRBV19	TRBD1	few	TGTGCCAGTAGCTCAGGGGGTTCTGGCTACACCTTC	CASSSGGSGYTF
TRBJ2-1	TRBV20-1	-	-	TGCAGTGCTAGAGATGGAGGGAAAGAGGATGAGCAGTTCTTC	CSARDGGKEDEQFF
TRBJ1-1	TRBV19	-	-	TGTGCCAGTAGTATAGCGGGGCAGGGACGGAACACTGAAGCTTTCTTT	CASSIAGQGRNTEAFF
TRBJ2-3	TRBV2	-	-	TGTGCCAGCAGCTACAGAACAGATACGCAGTATTTT	CASSYRTDTQYF
TRBJ1-5	TRBV7-3	-	-	TGTGCCAGCAGCTTCGACTGGAATCAGCCCCAGCATTTT	CASSFDWNQPQHF
TRBJ2-1	TRBV11-1	TRBD2	-	TGTGCCAGCAGCCCCGCGAGCGGGATTATGAATGAGCAGTTCTTC	CASSPASGIMNEQFF
TRBJ2-3	TRBV7-3	-	-	TGTGCCAGCAGCTTGGCCTACACAGATACGCAGTATTTT	CASSLAYTDTQYF
TRBJ1-5	TRBV2	-	-	TGTGCCAGCAGTGGGGAAGGAGGGGGCAATCAGCCCCAGCATTTT	CASSGEGGGNQPQHF
TRBJ2-1	TRBV10-1	TRBD2	-	TGCGCCAGCAGTGAGTTTGGGTGGGCTAGCGGGAAGGATGAGCAGTTCTTC	CASSEFGWASGKDEQFF
TRBJ1-1	TRBV18	TRBD1	-	TGTGCCAGCTCACCAGGGACAGGGGGCGTAAAAACTGAAGCTTTCTTT	CASSPGTGGVKTEAFF
TRBJ2-5	TRBV11-3	-	-	TGTGCCAGCAGCTTATACGAACAGAGTTACCAAGAGACCCAGTACTTC	CASSLYEQSYQETQYF
TRBJ1-5	TRBV3-1	TRBD1	-	TGTGCCAGCAGCCGGACAGGGGATAGCAAGCAGCCCCAGCATTTT	CASSRTGDSKQPQHF